This T cell receptor beta chain was captured by sequencing in a study of cytomegalovirus exposure and HLA in healthy donors. CDR3 size: 14 residues. Germline CDR1 and CDR2: MDHEN and SYDVKM. V trimming: 5 bases; J trimming: 3 bases; junction bases outside the gene matches: 6. Both 60 Vbeta primers and 13 Jbeta primers went into the PCR. Assay: immunoSEQ multiplex PCR; the TCRdb copy retains only in-frame clones and omits some. The sample has roughly 150,000 clones, 82% seen once; the top ten hold about 2.3%. Sequencing input: PBMCs. The chain employs TRBV28 and TRBJ2-7; the match to TRBD1 covers 8 bases. This TCR was sampled from a male donor in good health and CMV-seronegative. Written as DNA, the CDR3 is TGTGCCAGCAGTGAAAGACAGGGGTACTACGAGCAGTACTTC. Translating gives CASSERQGYYEQYF.